This T cell receptor (beta chain) was retrieved from a study of Graves' ophthalmopathy and Graves' hyperthyroidism (dated by TCRdb to the late 2010s). As for the study more broadly: Peripheral blood was collected at initial diagnosis, prior to any treatment. The independent validation cohort included 20 or so hyperthyroidism patients plus 17 patients who later progressed from hyperthyroidism to ophthalmopathy. In total, around 130 blood samples were TCR-sequenced: 43 ophthalmopathy, under 80 hyperthyroidism and some 17 hyperthyroidism-to-ophthalmopathy patients. The 100 discovery patients were divided at random into training and test sets in a 7:3 ratio. TCR beta repertoire signatures were used to distinguish Graves' ophthalmopathy from Graves' hyperthyroidism and to predict progression to ophthalmopathy. Following sampling, methimazole starting at 30 mg daily was administered to hyperthyroidism patients, and high-dose intravenous methylprednisolone was administered to ophthalmopathy patients. A discovery set of 95 to 100 patients (43 ophthalmopathy, 55 to 60 stable hyperthyroidism) was enrolled to explore V-J signatures distinguishing ophthalmopathy from hyperthyroidism. In over five hyperthyroidism patients, the T-cell repertoires found in thyroid tissue were compared with those found in blood. The paper as a whole reports these results and caveats: In cross-validation, the 13-signature model distinguished ophthalmopathy from stable hyperthyroidism with 85% to 90% sensitivity and approximately 81% specificity, and in the test set the corresponding values were 80% and 75%. No statistical method was used to set the sample size in advance, and the investigators knew which group each participant was assigned to. In validation, the model predicted ophthalmopathy progression with about 71% sensitivity and about 77% specificity; some 13 predicted patients were CT-confirmed with GO in a median of around 6.5 months. Most expanded thyroid clonotypes with frequency above 0.001 were also detected in blood, suggesting blood repertoires may reflect the thyroid immune response.

V is pruned by 3 bases and J by 1 base, leaving 2 bases of the junction without a gene match. From its cysteine to its phenylalanine, the CDR3 spans 14 amino acids. The DNA shown is the 42-base CDR3, in frame from base 1. The germline V gene supplies CDR1 MNHNS and CDR2 SASEGT. In its sample, this clonotype was seen many times. Its target antigen remains unknown. There are no base qualities to consult, and no much larger clone falls within one base. A patient counted as having stable hyperthyroidism if there was no progression to ophthalmopathy within 18 months of follow-up. Hyperthyroidism patients were newly diagnosed, were aged 18 to 65 years, and had a disease duration under 2 months. Anyone with other autoimmune diseases, uncontrolled infections, pregnancy or lactation was excluded from the study. Diagnosis relied on clinical symptoms, serum thyroxine, TRAb, thyroid ultrasound and orbital computed tomography. Using Ficoll-Paque density gradient centrifugation, PBMCs were isolated from approximately 11 ml of fresh peripheral blood. Trizol reagent was used to extract the total RNA, and its quality was then checked on an Agilent 2100 Bioanalyzer.

TCR beta CDR3 regions were amplified from RNA transcripts for repertoire sequencing. HTBI primers and the Qiagen OneStep RT-PCR kit were used in a first-round RT-PCR, which was followed by a second-round multiplex PCR, size selection and purification. Libraries were sequenced paired-end with 100 bp reads on an Illumina HiSeq2000. In the source study's methods: SOAPnuke was used for read processing, and reads with adapters, uncalled bases, a mean Phred below 15, or no exact constant-primer or identifier match were discarded. High-quality paired reads were merged with COPE v1.2.5. Each unique nucleotide sequence was treated as a clonotype, and MiTCR v1.1 was used to align the clonotypes to the IMGT TRB V, D and J references. Analysis was restricted to V-J combinations with a frequency above 0.0001, which covered roughly 99% of repertoires. For each V-J combination, a TCR clonal expansion and chaos score was defined as the ratio of F50 clonal expansion to chaos observed in the TCRdist matrix. Welch's t-statistics and random forest were used to reduce the features to about twelve V-J combinations, which were then used as input to a naive Bayes classifier. Thyroid-blood repertoire similarity was quantified with the Morisita-Horn index. TCRdb reworked the public reads: Q25 trimming with fastp, MiXCR clone assembly, productive beta chains retained. Merged by CDR3 protein, the rows form single entries marked with the most common genes and DNA. The V and J calls, along with clone size, are taken from TCRdb and not from the paper's own processing. In this sample the table shows under 800,000 distinct CDR3 sequences, about 20% of which occur a single time. The leading ten clones occupy around 7% of the sample.

The sequence links TRBV6-1 to TRBJ2-7; a stretch of 8 junction bases matches TRBD1. The receptor's source is a woman in her late teens or twenties with stable Graves' hyperthyroidism. Some clones in this sample may be carry-over from other donors' samples. Donor details come from another sample of the same person, matched by shared clones. Sequencing was performed on peripheral blood. This receptor carries the CDR3 CASSDRTGSYEQYF. The DNA reads as follows: TGTGCCAGCAGTGACCGGACAGGGTCCTACGAGCAGTACTTC.